This passage covers 23 T cell receptor beta chains from one sample sequenced in a study of blood T cell repertoires in COVID-19. Generated by immunoSEQ multiplex PCR, the TCRdb table keeps only in-frame clones and is missing some. The repertoire holds some 15,000 clones, with 90% as singletons. The sample was peripheral blood. The receptors shown here come from a human donor in a cohort sampled during active COVID-19.

The gene calls are TRBV30 and TRBJ2-1; 7 nucleotides align to TRBD2. The V gene end was trimmed by 4 bases and the J gene end by 4 bases; junction bases not matched to a gene: 4. The germline V gene has CDR1 GTSNPN and CDR2 SVGIG (reference sequence). The CDR3 is 13 amino acids. CDR3 DNA sequence: TGTGCCTGGACGCTAGCGGCATACAATGAGCAGTTCTTC. It encodes CAWTLAAYNEQFF.

This chain links TRBV4-1 with TRBJ2-7; D is perhaps TRBD2 (5 bases). The ends were cut back, 4 bases at V and 2 bases at J, with 15 bases in the middle. The germline gives CDR1 MGHRA, CDR2 YSYEKL. The CDR3 totals 15 residues. The CDR3 is CASSPGARATYEQYF. The CDR3 DNA follows: TGCGCCAGCAGCCCCGGAGCGCGGGCCACCTACGAGCAGTACTTC.

The V call is TRBV19, the J call TRBJ1-5; D is undetermined. Germline CDR1 and CDR2: LNHDA and SQIVND (reference sequence). This CDR3 has 12 residues. Trimming removed 2 bases at V and 6 bases at J, with 5 bases between. CDR3 nucleotides: TGTGCCAGTAGTATAATGCGTCAGCCCCAGCATTTT. As protein: CASSIMRQPQHF.

The chain recombines TRBV2 with TRBJ2-2; TRBD2 matches at 10 bases. This CDR3 is built from 16 residues. Germline V gives CDR1 SNHLY, CDR2 FYNNEI. The J segment lost 2 bases and the V segment lost 6 bases, leaving 6 bases of the junction unmatched. The CDR3, as DNA: TGTGCCAGCAGGGGCGGACTAGCGGTTAACACCGGGGAGCTGTTTTTT. Translation gives CASRGGLAVNTGELFF.

This clone came up a few times. This chain joins TRBV28 and TRBJ1-5, with 10 bases that match TRBD1. From germline, CDR1 is MDHEN and CDR2 SYDVKM. V lost 8 bases, J lost 5 bases, and 3 bases stayed unmatched. CDR3 length: 13 residues. CDR3 nucleotide sequence: TGTGCCAGCTCCGGGACAGGGGATCAGCCCCAGCATTTT. It encodes CASSGTGDQPQHF.

This clone came up once. The chain combines TRBV18 with TRBJ2-7, with D uncertain. The germline V and J ends were trimmed by 5 bases and 5 bases, with 7 bases remaining between them. The CDR3 extends over 11 amino acids. Per the germline V gene, CDR1 is KGHSH and CDR2 is LQKENI. This chain's CDR3 is CASSSSHEQYF. The CDR3 DNA is TGTGCCAGCTCATCCAGTCACGAGCAGTACTTC.

The V and J genes are TRBV6-2 or TRBV6-3 and TRBJ2-4, with a tentative D call TRBD2 (5 bases). Trimming stripped 0 bases from V and 8 bases from J, with 8 bases between. The CDR3 spans 13 residues. In germline, CDR1 is MNHEY, CDR2 SVGEGT. CDR3 residues: CASSYSLADIQYF. DNA of the CDR3: TGTGCCAGCAGTTACTCGCTAGCAGACATTCAGTACTTC.

J is TRBJ2-7 and V is TRBV5-1; 10 bases map to TRBD1. The CDR3 sequence is 15 residues long. V was pared by 3 bases and J by 0 bases, with 3 bases of the junction left unmatched. From germline, CDR1 is SGHRS and CDR2 YFSETQ. The CDR3 reads CASSWGQGSSYEQYF. In DNA form, the CDR3 reads TGCGCCAGCAGCTGGGGACAGGGGAGCTCCTACGAGCAGTACTTC.

The V call is TRBV2, the J call TRBJ1-6; TRBD1 might be the D (5 bases). The CDR3 is 13 residues long. Germline V gene sequence: CDR1 SNHLY, CDR2 FYNNEI. V dropped 7 bases and J dropped 7 bases, with 11 bases sitting between them. In DNA form, the CDR3 reads TGTGCCAGCAAAAGGGGTTTGAATTCACCCCTCCACTTT. It translates to CASKRGLNSPLHF. Based on the CDR3 plus reference TRBV2 and TRBJ1-6, the full variable domain is EPEVTQTPSHQVTQMGQEVILRCVPISNHLYFYWYRQILGQKVEFLVSFYNNEISEKSEIFDDQFSVERPDGSNFTLKIRSTKLEDSAMYFCASKRGLNSPLHFGNGTRLTVT.

The chain recombines TRBV6-5 with TRBJ2-3; 7 bases line up with TRBD2. There are 13 residues in the CDR3. Germline assignment: CDR1 MNHEY and CDR2 SVGAGI. The junction had 0 bases not matched to a gene; V was cut back by 6 bases and J by 0 bases. CDR3 in amino acids: CASRTSSTDTQYF. The DNA of the CDR3 is TGTGCCAGCAGGACTAGCAGCACAGATACGCAGTATTTT.

The V call is TRBV29-1, the J call TRBJ2-1, with TRBD1 as a possible D gene (5 bases). Per germline, CDR1 SQVTM and CDR2 ANQGSEA. This CDR3 has 11 residues. V shed 4 bases and J shed 8 bases, with 9 bases lying between them. This chain's CDR3 is CSVAQGYEQFF. The CDR3, as DNA: TGCAGCGTTGCCCAGGGCTATGAGCAGTTCTTC.

V and J are TRBV3-1 (or the pseudogene TRBV3-2) and TRBJ2-7; 8 positions match TRBD1. Per germline, CDR1 LGHDT and CDR2 YNNKEL (reference sequence). The CDR3 runs 15 residues. The V segment lost 0 bases and the J segment 6 bases; nucleotides outside the gene matches: 7. CDR3 residues: CASSQDLGQGREQYF. CDR3 DNA sequence: TGTGCCAGCAGCCAAGATCTAGGACAGGGACGCGAGCAGTACTTC.

J is TRBJ2-3 and V is TRBV3-1 (or the pseudogene TRBV3-2), with TRBD2 matching over 13 bases. With 4 bases clipped from V and 4 bases from J, the junction kept 11 bases outside the gene matches. The CDR3 contains 18 residues. The germline V gene encodes CDR1 LGHDT and CDR2 YNNKEL (reference sequence). The CDR3 DNA reads TGTGCCAGCAGCCCAAGGGTCCGGACTAGCGGGAGTGCAGATACGCAGTATTTT. Its protein is CASSPRVRTSGSADTQYF.

The chain employs TRBV2 and TRBJ2-2; 8 bases are a match to TRBD1. The germline CDR1 and CDR2 sequences are SNHLY and FYNNEI. The CDR3 has 16 residues. The ends lost 6 bases at V and 1 base at J; junction bases unmatched: 7. CDR3 amino acids: CASSVDRGRNTGELFF. The DNA of the CDR3 is TGTGCCAGCAGCGTTGACAGGGGCAGGAACACCGGGGAGCTGTTTTTT. Supplemented by reference TRBV2 and TRBJ2-2, the full variable domain reads EPEVTQTPSHQVTQMGQEVILRCVPISNHLYFYWYRQILGQKVEFLVSFYNNEISEKSEIFDDQFSVERPDGSNFTLKIRSTKLEDSAMYFCASSVDRGRNTGELFFGEGSRLTVL.

This chain joins TRBV20-1 and TRBJ2-7, with 13 bases aligning to TRBD2. Germline CDR1 reads DFQATT; CDR2 reads SNEGSKA (reference sequence). CDR3 length: 17 amino acids. V gave up 3 bases and J gave up 3 bases; unmatched junction bases: 11. The CDR3 loop reads CSASWGPGLAGIYEQYF. DNA for the CDR3: TGCAGTGCTAGTTGGGGGCCGGGACTAGCGGGAATCTACGAGCAGTACTTC.

This clone was recorded once. V usage is TRBV18 and J usage is TRBJ2-5; D unclear. The germline CDR1 and CDR2 sequences are KGHSH and LQKENI. This CDR3 contains 16 residues. V shed 4 bases and J shed 2 bases, with 17 bases lying between them. CDR3 bases: TGTGCCAGCTCACTGACACGTGGTACAAAACAAGAGACCCAGTACTTC. This gives the protein CASSLTRGTKQETQYF.

This clone was counted between two and nine times. J is TRBJ2-7 and V is TRBV27, with 8 bases lining up with TRBD1. V was pared by 5 bases and J by 3 bases, with 9 bases of the junction left unmatched. The CDR3 sequence is 15 residues long. Germline loops: CDR1 MNHEY, CDR2 SMNVEV (reference sequence). The CDR3 bases are TGTGCCAGCAGTCAAGCCGGGACAGGTGTCTACGAGCAGTACTTC. As protein: CASSQAGTGVYEQYF.

The V call is TRBV18, the J call TRBJ2-3; TRBD2 is a possible D gene (6 bases). V dropped 2 bases and J dropped 1 base, with 13 bases sitting between them. This CDR3 contains 16 residues. Looked up from germline, CDR1 is KGHSH and CDR2 is LQKENI. The CDR3 region is CASSPAGRLRTDTQYF. CDR3 DNA sequence: TGTGCCAGCTCACCAGCAGGGAGGTTGCGCACAGATACGCAGTATTTT.

This rearrangement joins TRBV7-8 to TRBJ2-7, with 7 bases that match TRBD2. Unmatched junction bases numbered 10, after V lost 1 base and J lost 7 bases. Germline CDR1 reads SGHVS; CDR2 reads FQNEAQ. CDR3 length: 15 residues. CDR3 loop: CASSLGGGSRGEQYF. In nucleotides, the CDR3 is TGTGCCAGCAGCTTAGGCGGCGGGAGTCGGGGGGAGCAGTACTTC.

The chain joins TRBV2 to TRBJ2-1, with TRBD2 matching 10 bases. There are 15 residues in the CDR3. The V and J ends lost 4 bases and 8 bases, in that order; junction bases with no gene match: 8. Germline V gives CDR1 SNHLY, CDR2 FYNNEI. CDR3 DNA sequence: TGTGCCAGCAGTGGGCTAGCGGGAGCGGGTGATGAGCAGTTCTTC. This codes for CASSGLAGAGDEQFF.

This clone was counted once. The rearrangement links TRBV10-3 to TRBJ1-4, with TRBD1 identical over 9 bases. Germline CDR1 ENHRY, CDR2 SYGVKD. The ends lost 5 bases at V and 7 bases at J; junction bases unmatched: 5. CDR3 size: 14 residues. In DNA form, the CDR3 reads TGTGCCATCAGTCCGGGACAGGGAAGTGAAAAACTGTTTTTT. Protein sequence: CAISPGQGSEKLFF.

The gene calls are TRBV19 and TRBJ2-1; 8 bases line up with TRBD2. This CDR3 is 16 amino acids long. Germline V lookup: CDR1 LNHDA, CDR2 SQIVND (reference sequence). J gave up 4 bases and V 7 bases, and 12 bases lay outside the gene matches. The CDR3 DNA sequence: TGTGCCAGTAACCCCCCCGGCGGGAGGTCATACAATGAGCAGTTCTTC. It specifies CASNPPGGRSYNEQFF.

The chain recombines TRBV3-1 (or the pseudogene TRBV3-2) with TRBJ2-7; 11 bases map to TRBD1. V gave up 3 bases and J gave up 3 bases; unmatched junction bases: 7. Germline CDR1 is LGHDT and CDR2 is YNNKEL (reference sequence). This CDR3 is 16 amino acids long. CDR3 in DNA: TGTGCCAGCAGCCACACCTCCGGGACAGGGGGCTACGAGCAGTACTTC. Translated: CASSHTSGTGGYEQYF.